This is a list of T cell receptor beta chains from one sample in a study of T cell changes during pregnancy in multiple sclerosis. Sequencing used immunoSEQ multiplex PCR; TCRdb keeps in-frame clones, though not all of them. The sample includes 70,000 to 100,000 clones, approximately 92% seen only once; the top ten take 4.3%. Sequencing was performed on peripheral blood, taken in the first trimester of pregnancy. Source of these receptors: a female donor with multiple sclerosis, enrolled in a pregnancy study. The CDR3 runs from the conserved cysteine through the conserved F or W. Fields, in order: clone size, J gene, D gene, V gene, CDR3 protein, CDR3 DNA. The D gene is left open where the match is weak. Size is omitted from some rows. Given values are once, few, many or a class for expanded clones.

- TRBJ1-2 - TRBV2 CASSYTTETYGYTF TGTGCCAGCAGCTACACGACAGAGACCTATGGCTACACCTTC
- TRBJ1-1 - TRBV10-3 CAISVDSYRTEAFF TGTGCCATCAGTGTCGACAGCTATCGCACTGAAGCTTTCTTT
- TRBJ1-2 - TRBV29-1 CSGGPAQGGGYTF TGCAGCGGTGGCCCGGCACAGGGTGGTGGCTACACCTTC
- TRBJ2-4 - TRBV19 CASRQGGKNIQYF TGTGCCAGCCGACAGGGAGGCAAAAACATTCAGTACTTC
- TRBJ2-3 - TRBV5-1 CASSSGLKSTDTQYF TGCGCCAGCAGCTCAGGACTAAAAAGCACAGATACGCAGTATTTT
- TRBJ2-2 TRBD1 TRBV6-5 CASSYWDRVGELFF TGTGCCAGCAGTTACTGGGACAGAGTCGGGGAGCTGTTTTTT
- TRBJ1-5 - TRBV6-1 CASSVETVNQPQHF TGTGCCAGCAGTGTGGAGACGGTCAATCAGCCCCAGCATTTT
- TRBJ1-1 - TRBV2 CASSEGEGGTMNTEAFF TGTGCCAGCAGTGAAGGTGAGGGGGGGACCATGAACACTGAAGCTTTCTTT
- TRBJ2-1 - TRBV5-5 CASSLPSLGGYNEQFF TGTGCCAGCAGCTTGCCTAGCCTAGGCGGCTACAATGAGCAGTTCTTC
- TRBJ2-1 - TRBV18 CASSPPGLDYYNEQFF TGTGCCAGCTCACCACCTGGGCTAGACTACTACAATGAGCAGTTCTTC
- TRBJ1-1 - TRBV6-5 CASSYSGADTEAFF TGTGCCAGCAGTTACTCAGGGGCCGACACTGAAGCTTTCTTT
- TRBJ1-6 - TRBV7-8 CAGGTDHNSPLHF TGTGCCGGAGGGACGGACCATAATTCACCCCTCCACTTT
- TRBJ1-2 - TRBV6-1 CASSSTGSYGYTF TGTGCCAGCAGTTCCACAGGGAGCTATGGCTACACCTTC
- TRBJ1-2 TRBD1 TRBV27 CASSYRTGGGYGYTF TGTGCCAGCAGTTATAGGACAGGGGGAGGCTATGGCTACACCTTC
- TRBJ1-1 TRBD1 TRBV30 CAWRHRDRGRTEAFF TGTGCCTGGCGCCACCGGGACAGGGGGCGGACTGAAGCTTTCTTT
- TRBJ2-5 - TRBV5-1 CASSLAWGTGTSQETQYF TGCGCCAGCAGCTTGGCCTGGGGTACCGGGACATCTCAAGAGACCCAGTACTTC
- TRBJ2-3 - TRBV27 CASSLQGLRTDTQYF TGTGCCAGCAGTTTGCAGGGGCTACGCACAGATACGCAGTATTTT
- TRBJ1-1 TRBD1 TRBV7-8 CASSLRRTGTEAFF TGTGCCAGCAGCTTACGGAGGACAGGCACTGAAGCTTTCTTT
- TRBJ1-1 - TRBV9 CASSVVGAMNTEAFF TGTGCCAGCAGCGTAGTCGGAGCCATGAACACTGAAGCTTTCTTT
- TRBJ1-5 TRBD1 TRBV5-6 CASSLGQANNQPQHF TGTGCCAGCAGCTTAGGACAGGCGAACAATCAGCCCCAGCATTTT
once TRBJ2-7 - TRBV4-1 CASSQDSAYEQYF TGCGCCAGCAGCCAAGATTCAGCCTACGAGCAGTACTTC
- TRBJ2-6 TRBD1 TRBV6-4 CASSNRGSGANVLTF TGTGCCAGCAGTAACAGGGGCTCTGGGGCCAACGTCCTGACTTTC
many TRBJ2-1 TRBD2 TRBV7-4 CASSPPLAGLNNEQFF TGTGCCAGCAGCCCGCCACTAGCGGGCCTTAACAATGAGCAGTTCTTC
- TRBJ1-4 - TRBV2 CASRPGQFEKLFF TGTGCCAGCAGGCCCGGACAGTTTGAAAAACTGTTTTTT
- TRBJ2-3 TRBD2 TRBV6-5 CASRELAGQPDTQYF TGTGCCAGCAGGGAACTAGCGGGGCAACCAGATACGCAGTATTTT
- TRBJ1-3 TRBD1 TRBV6-6 CASSPVAGGTGNTIYF TGTGCCAGCAGTCCTGTTGCAGGGGGTACAGGAAACACCATATATTTT
- TRBJ1-1 TRBD1 TRBV9 CASSPHPDRVTEAFF TGTGCCAGCAGCCCTCACCCGGACAGGGTTACTGAAGCTTTCTTT
- TRBJ2-7 TRBD2 TRBV4-2 CASSQEDSGASYEQYF TGTGCCAGCAGCCAAGAGGATAGCGGGGCTTCCTACGAGCAGTACTTC
- TRBJ2-7 - TRBV27 CASSYQGLAYEQYF TGTGCCAGCAGTTACCAGGGGTTGGCCTACGAGCAGTACTTC
- TRBJ2-5 - TRBV4-1 CASSQDRGTQYF TGCGCCAGCAGCCAAGATCGGGGGACCCAGTACTTC
- TRBJ2-4 - TRBV6-6 CASINRRNIQYF TGTGCCAGCATAAATAGGAGAAACATTCAGTACTTC